These T cell receptor beta chains were read from a single sample in a study of cytomegalovirus exposure and HLA in healthy donors. This table comes from immunoSEQ multiplex PCR, and its TCRdb copy is limited to in-frame clones, with some not included. The repertoire includes over 200,000 clones, 60% to 80% of them detected once, and around 4% sits in the top ten. Sequenced sample: PBMCs. Source of these receptors: a male donor in good health and CMV-seronegative. CDR3s include the opening cysteine and the closing phenylalanine or tryptophan. Each record gives: D gene, clone size, V gene, J gene, CDR3 protein. The D gene is left open where the match is weak. Not all rows give a size; the values are once, few, many and, for expanded clones, a class.

NA	NA	TRBV4-1	TRBJ1-2	CASSQDELARYGYTF
TRBD2	few	TRBV30	TRBJ2-1	CAWSKRAGVINEQFF
NA	NA	TRBV7-9	TRBJ2-7	CASSLVGLGHYEQYF
TRBD1	NA	TRBV19	TRBJ1-1	CASSPGTGNTEAFF
NA	NA	TRBV15	TRBJ2-7	CATSREWRGYEQYF
NA	NA	TRBV6-6	TRBJ2-2	CASNKYGELFF
TRBD1	NA	TRBV6-1	TRBJ2-2	CASSKGAGEPFF
TRBD1	NA	TRBV7-9	TRBJ1-1	CASSSIRTGRGTEAFF
TRBD2	few	TRBV7-9	TRBJ2-1	CASSTLAGGPLAEQFF
NA	NA	TRBV2	TRBJ2-7	CASSAAHRGGIF
TRBD2	NA	TRBV4-1	TRBJ2-7	CASSRQLAGGPYEQYF
NA	NA	TRBV7-9	TRBJ2-5	CSSSFDRGGAGTQYF
NA	NA	TRBV7-2	TRBJ1-5	CASAYVADQPQHF
TRBD1	few	TRBV5-1	TRBJ1-5	CASSPGTGVWPQHF
NA	once	TRBV11-1	TRBJ1-4	CASSLDGTNEKLFF
TRBD1	NA	TRBV5-4	TRBJ2-7	CASSLFLTGDFPYEQYF
NA	NA	TRBV11-2	TRBJ2-1	CASSRGRIMLSNEQFF
NA	NA	TRBV11-2	TRBJ1-5	CASSPRGGNQPQHF
TRBD1	NA	TRBV5-5	TRBJ1-2	CASSPRTGRENYGYTF
NA	NA	TRBV25-1	TRBJ2-7	CANGWGVCPSSYEQYF
TRBD2	NA	TRBV27	TRBJ2-5	CASSMGLAVQETQYF
TRBD2	NA	TRBV9	TRBJ2-1	CASSGLAGRTYNEQFF
TRBD1	NA	TRBV7-3	TRBJ2-3	CASGRQGGSTDTQYF
TRBD2	NA	TRBV4-1	TRBJ2-7	CASSQSGTSGYEQYF
TRBD1	NA	TRBV18	TRBJ2-6	CASSPLQGGSGANVLTF